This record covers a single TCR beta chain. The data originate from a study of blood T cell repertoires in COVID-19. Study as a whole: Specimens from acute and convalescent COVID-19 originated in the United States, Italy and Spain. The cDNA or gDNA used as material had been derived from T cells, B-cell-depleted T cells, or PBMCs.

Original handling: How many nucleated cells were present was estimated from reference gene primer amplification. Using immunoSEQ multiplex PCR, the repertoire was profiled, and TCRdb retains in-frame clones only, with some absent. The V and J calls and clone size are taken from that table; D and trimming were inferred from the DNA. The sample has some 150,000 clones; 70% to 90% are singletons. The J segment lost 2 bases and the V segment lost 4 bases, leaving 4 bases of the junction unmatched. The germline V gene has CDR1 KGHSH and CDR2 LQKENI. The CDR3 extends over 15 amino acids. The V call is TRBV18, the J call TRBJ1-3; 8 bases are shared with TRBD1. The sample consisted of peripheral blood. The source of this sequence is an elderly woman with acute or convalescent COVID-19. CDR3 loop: CASSLRDRTGNTIYF. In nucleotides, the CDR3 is TGTGCCAGCTCACTTCGGGACAGGACTGGAAACACCATATATTTT.